This T cell receptor beta chain appears in the sequencing data of a study of T cell responses to AZD1222 COVID-19 vaccine. This CDR3 has 14 amino acids. Germline V gene sequence: CDR1 LNHNV, CDR2 YYDKDF (reference sequence). The V and J ends lost 0 bases and 5 bases respectively, with 9 bases between them. General study findings and limits: Nearly half of spike-specific TCRs reportedly go after variant regions that carry no mutations. Spike-specific TCRs gained breadth and depth after people received two AZD1222 doses. Only a handful of AZD1222 recipients tested seropositive at baseline. Researchers report vaccine-associated CD4 TCRs spanning spike, with dominance at 160-218 and 743-854.

Points on this clone: Its antigen is as yet unknown.

Only in-frame clones appear in the TCRdb table, and some are missing; sequencing was by immunoSEQ multiplex PCR. The sample has 190,000 or so clones, roughly 92% seen once. The input for sequencing was peripheral blood, taken 28 days after the second AZD1222 dose. This clonotype was obtained from an adult who received the AZD1222 COVID-19 vaccine. The chain uses TRBV15 and TRBJ2-3; D is possibly TRBD1 (6 bases). CDR3 bases: TGTGCCACCAGCAGAGACCCCAGGGGAGATACGCAGTATTTT. Amino acid sequence: CATSRDPRGDTQYF. The whole variable domain, remainder taken from reference TRBV15 and TRBJ2-3, is DAMVIQNPRYQVTQFGKPVTLSCSQTLNHNVMYWYQQKSSQAPKLLFHYYDKDFNNEADTPDNFQSRRPNTSFCFLDIRSPGLGDTAMYLCATSRDPRGDTQYFGPGTRLTVL.